The rows below give T cell receptor beta chains drawn from one sample of a study of beta chain features in type 1 diabetes. The method was immunoSEQ multiplex PCR; TCRdb's version includes in-frame clones alone and lacks a portion of them. The table lists about 130,000 clones, 9.2% of them singletons. The sample comprised central memory CD4+ T cells from blood. The receptors come from a man between 18 and 35 years old in good health. Each CDR3 is given with its conserved first and last residue. The order of the fields is D gene, J gene, clone size, V gene, CDR3 DNA, CDR3 protein. A D gene is named only where the DNA matches it firmly. Some rows have no size entry. The others give once, few or many, or a class for an expanded clone.

>-|TRBJ1-2|-|TRBV4-3
TGCGCCAGCAGCCAAGTCTACCCCCCCTATGGCTACACCTTC
CASSQVYPPYGYTF
>-|TRBJ1-5|-|TRBV7-7
TGTGCCAGCAGCTTAGACAGGAATCAGCCCCAGCATTTT
CASSLDRNQPQHF
>TRBD1|TRBJ2-3|-|TRBV6-6
TGTGCCAGCAGCCTAGACAGGGGCGATACGCAGTATTTT
CASSLDRGDTQYF
>TRBD2|TRBJ2-5|-|TRBV4-2
TGTGCCAGCAGCTTGACTAGCGGGGAAGAGACCCAGTACTTC
CASSLTSGEETQYF
>TRBD2|TRBJ2-1|-|TRBV15
TGTGCCACCAGCAGAGAAGGCGGGGGTGTCAATGAGCAGTTCTTC
CATSREGGGVNEQFF
>TRBD1|TRBJ2-1|-|TRBV27
TGTGCCAGCAGCAGGGACAGATACAATGAGCAGTTCTTC
CASSRDRYNEQFF
>TRBD2|TRBJ2-2|-|TRBV6-5
TGTGCCAGCACTCTAGCGGGGGGGCCGAGCGGGGAGCTGTTTTTT
CASTLAGGPSGELFF
>TRBD2|TRBJ2-5|-|TRBV5-1
TGCGCCAGCACTGGTTTGGCGGGGGGGCCGGAGACCCAGTACTTC
CASTGLAGGPETQYF
>-|TRBJ1-6|few|TRBV7-2
TGTGCCAGCAGCTTAGCTGGCCGGGGTTCACCCCTCCACTTT
CASSLAGRGSPLHF
>TRBD2|TRBJ2-1|few|TRBV7-6
TGTGCCAGCAGCACCCGGGGGGGTTACAATGAGCAGTTCTTC
CASSTRGGYNEQFF
>TRBD1|TRBJ1-6|few|TRBV2
TGTGCCAGCGGGGGACAGGGCAATTCACCCCTCCACTTT
CASGGQGNSPLHF
>TRBD1|TRBJ1-2|few|TRBV4-1
TGCGCCAGCAGCCAAAGGGGACAGGGGGGTAACTATGGCTACACCTTC
CASSQRGQGGNYGYTF
>-|TRBJ2-3|-|TRBV19
TGTGCCAGTAGACCCAGGGGCCCAACTAGCACAGATACGCAGTATTTT
CASRPRGPTSTDTQYF
>TRBD1|TRBJ1-2|-|TRBV11-2
TGTGCCAGCAGCCAGGGACAGGGGCGTCTGGACTATGGCTACACCTTC
CASSQGQGRLDYGYTF
>TRBD1|TRBJ2-7|-|TRBV18
TGTGCCAGCTCACCCGTGGGACAGGAGTACGAGCAGTACTTC
CASSPVGQEYEQYF
>-|TRBJ2-1|-|TRBV9
TGTGCCAGCAGCGTAGGAGGGCTTTCCTACAATGAGCAGTTCTTC
CASSVGGLSYNEQFF
>TRBD1|TRBJ2-3|-|TRBV19
TGTGCCAGTAGTATGGGACAGGGGGCGATCGAAGATACGCAGTATTTT
CASSMGQGAIEDTQYF
>TRBD2|TRBJ2-1|few|TRBV7-9
TGTGCCAGCAGCCCGACAGGACTAGCGGGGTACAATGAGCAGTTCTTC
CASSPTGLAGYNEQFF
>-|TRBJ2-3|-|TRBV11-3
TGTGCCAGCAGCTCCAGACAGAGGCCAGATACGCAGTATTTT
CASSSRQRPDTQYF
>-|TRBJ1-3|-|TRBV30
TGTGCCTGGAGCGGGGGACGAGGAAACACCATATATTTT
CAWSGGRGNTIYF
>-|TRBJ2-7|few|TRBV18
TGTGCCAGCTCACTCAACTACGAGCAGTACTTC
CASSLNYEQYF
>TRBD1|TRBJ2-3|few|TRBV29-1
TGCAGCTCGCCGGGACAGGGTTCCACAGATACGCAGTATTTT
CSSPGQGSTDTQYF
>-|TRBJ2-1|many|TRBV19
TGTGCCACCTCGCTACCGACGGCGGGCGGATACATGGAGCAGTTCTTC
CATSLPTAGGYMEQFF
>-|TRBJ1-4|-|TRBV7-2
TGTGCCAGCAGCGGGGGGGTTAATGAAAAACTGTTTTTT
CASSGGVNEKLFF
>-|TRBJ1-6|-|TRBV2
TGTGCCAGCAGCCGTAATTCACCCCTCCACTTT
CASSRNSPLHF
>-|TRBJ1-2|-|TRBV4-3
TGCGCCAGCAGCCAAGAGAAGGTCACGGGGATGGATGGCTACACCTTC
CASSQEKVTGMDGYTF
>-|TRBJ2-1|few|TRBV15
TGTGCCACCAGCAGAGCTGAGGGGGGGCGTTCCGTGCAGTTCTTC
CATSRAEGGRSVQFF
>TRBD2|TRBJ2-5|few|TRBV2
TGTGCCAGCAGTGAAGGGGGCGGGGGGTACCAAGAGACCCAGTACTTC
CASSEGGGGYQETQYF
>-|TRBJ1-2|many|TRBV19
TGTGCCACTCAAGACAGAGCCCGGGATGGCTACACCTTC
CATQDRARDGYTF
>-|TRBJ1-2|-|TRBV5-8
TGCGCCAGCAGCCAAGATACCAGGGACTTCTATGGCTACACCTTC
CASSQDTRDFYGYTF
>-|TRBJ2-3|-|TRBV30
TGTGCCTGGAGACAGGGTCGCACAGATACGCAGTATTTT
CAWRQGRTDTQYF
>TRBD1|TRBJ2-6|many|TRBV28
TGTGCCACCACGGTACAGGGGGCTTCTGGGGCCAACGTCCTGACTTTC
CATTVQGASGANVLTF
>TRBD1|TRBJ2-2|-|TRBV9
TGTGCCAGCAGCGCAGGGGGCATCGGAGCCGGGGAGCTGTTTTTT
CASSAGGIGAGELFF
>TRBD2|TRBJ2-1|few|TRBV5-1
TGCGCCAGCAGCTTGGCCCGGGGGGGGAAGTACAATGAGCAGTTCTTC
CASSLARGGKYNEQFF
>TRBD1|TRBJ1-5|-|TRBV7-2
TGTGCCAGCAGCTTAGCGGGACAGGGTTTACCCCAGCATTTT
CASSLAGQGLPQHF
>-|TRBJ1-3|-|TRBV2
TGTGCCAGCACTGGGGGGTCGAGCGGAAACACCATATATTTT
CASTGGSSGNTIYF
>-|TRBJ2-3|-|TRBV19
TGTGCCAGTAGTTTGCAGGCATCAGATACGCAGTATTTT
CASSLQASDTQYF
>-|TRBJ1-4|few|TRBV7-9
TGTGCCAGCAGCTTAGCGTTGGGAGTTGAAAAACTGTTTTTT
CASSLALGVEKLFF
>TRBD1|TRBJ2-1|few|TRBV28
TGTGCCAGCAGTTTCGCCGGGACAGGGGGGTACAATGAGCAGTTCTTC
CASSFAGTGGYNEQFF
>-|TRBJ2-2|-|TRBV11-2
TGTGCCAGCGACTCAATTTCGGGTACCGGGGAGCTGTTTTTT
CASDSISGTGELFF
>TRBD1|TRBJ1-3|many|TRBV5-4
TGTGCCAGCAGCTTCGGGACAGCCTCTGGAAACACCATATATTTT
CASSFGTASGNTIYF
>-|TRBJ1-5|few|TRBV7-2
TGTGCCAGCAGCCCAAACCAGGGGAATCAGCCCCAGCATTTT
CASSPNQGNQPQHF
>TRBD2|TRBJ2-2|-|TRBV5-1
TGCGCCAGCAGCTTGGAAACAACCGGGACTAGGGGCACCGGGGAGCTGTTTTTT
CASSLETTGTRGTGELFF
>-|TRBJ1-2|few|TRBV7-2
TGTGCCAGCAGCTTAGAACAGGTTCTCGTAGATGGCTACACCTTC
CASSLEQVLVDGYTF
>-|TRBJ1-6|-|TRBV7-9
TGTGCCAGCAGCTCCGGACGGGAATATAATTCACCCCTCCACTTT
CASSSGREYNSPLHF
>TRBD1|TRBJ1-5|-|TRBV15
TGTGCCACCAGCCCGCAGACAGGGGATCAGCCCCAGCATTTT
CATSPQTGDQPQHF
>-|TRBJ1-1|-|TRBV5-1
TGCGCCAGCAGCCTCATGGGGACAATCCGAGCTTTCTTT
CASSLMGTIRAFF
>TRBD1|TRBJ2-5|few|TRBV10-3
TGTGCCATCAGTGTGGGACAGCAAGAGACCCAGTACTTC
CAISVGQQETQYF
>TRBD1|TRBJ2-7|-|TRBV6-4
TGTGCCAGCAGTCGTGAAGGGGGCCAGGACGAGCAGTACTTC
CASSREGGQDEQYF